The rows below give T cell receptor beta chains drawn from one sample of a study of tumor-infiltrating lymphocytes in oesophageal squamous cell carcinoma. TCRdb recomputed calls from the PCR reads with MiXCR, one row per CDR3 protein. The repertoire holds 9,900 or so distinct CDR3 sequences, with around 54% as singletons. The sequenced sample was esophageal tumor tissue. These receptors were obtained from a female donor with esophageal squamous cell carcinoma. Both conserved end residues are part of each CDR3. Each record gives: clone size, D gene, V gene, J gene, CDR3 protein, CDR3 DNA. D genes are given only for firm matches. The size of a clone is reported for some rows only, either as once, few or many, or as a class for expanded clones.

clone_size: -
d_call: -
v_call: TRBV6-1
j_call: TRBJ2-5
cdr3_aa: CASSEEGDTAQYF
cdr3_nt: TGTGCCAGCAGTGAAGAGGGGGATACTGCCCAGTACTTC

clone_size: medium-sized
d_call: TRBD1
v_call: TRBV7-9
j_call: TRBJ1-1
cdr3_aa: CASSLASWSGGNTEAFF
cdr3_nt: TGTGCCAGCAGCTTAGCTTCATGGTCAGGGGGGAACACTGAAGCTTTCTTT

clone_size: -
d_call: -
v_call: TRBV7-2
j_call: TRBJ1-1
cdr3_aa: CASSSNPNYEQYF
cdr3_nt: TGTGCCAGCAGCTCGAACCCCAACTACGAGCAGTACTTT

clone_size: -
d_call: TRBD2
v_call: TRBV6-1
j_call: TRBJ2-7
cdr3_aa: CASSEALAGSYEQYF
cdr3_nt: TGTGCCAGCAGTGAAGCACTAGCGGGTTCCTACGAGCAGTACTTC

clone_size: once
d_call: -
v_call: TRBV28
j_call: TRBJ2-5
cdr3_aa: CASREWGNQETQYF
cdr3_nt: TGTGCCAGTAGAGAGTGGGGAAACCAAGAGACCCAGTACTTC

clone_size: -
d_call: -
v_call: TRBV7-2
j_call: TRBJ2-3
cdr3_aa: CASSLELGVGADTQYF
cdr3_nt: TGTGCCAGCAGCTTAGAGCTGGGTGTAGGCGCAGATACGCAGTATTTT

clone_size: -
d_call: TRBD2
v_call: TRBV12-3/TRBV12-4
j_call: TRBJ2-1
cdr3_aa: CASSSRRTSDSSYEQFF
cdr3_nt: TGTGCCAGCAGTTCTCGAAGGACTAGCGACTCCTCCTACGAGCAGTTCTTC

clone_size: -
d_call: -
v_call: TRBV11-3
j_call: TRBJ2-7
cdr3_aa: CASKGTSPGQYF
cdr3_nt: TGTGCCAGCAAAGGGACTTCGCCGGGGCAGTACTTC

clone_size: many
d_call: -
v_call: TRBV27
j_call: TRBJ1-3
cdr3_aa: CASSLSGSSGNTIYF
cdr3_nt: TGTGCCAGCAGTTTATCCGGTAGCTCTGGAAACACCATATATTTT

clone_size: -
d_call: -
v_call: TRBV12-3/TRBV12-4
j_call: TRBJ2-5
cdr3_aa: CASSHPSGTQYF
cdr3_nt: TGTGCCAGCAGTCACCCTTCAGGGACCCAGTACTTC

clone_size: -
d_call: TRBD1
v_call: TRBV7-3
j_call: TRBJ2-2
cdr3_aa: CASSVRGLMGTGELFF
cdr3_nt: TGTGCCAGCAGCGTCAGGGGGCTGATGGGCACCGGGGAGCTGTTTTTT

clone_size: many
d_call: TRBD2
v_call: TRBV12-3/TRBV12-4
j_call: TRBJ2-7
cdr3_aa: CASSKNSGYEQYF
cdr3_nt: TGTGCCAGCAGTAAGAATAGCGGGTACGAGCAGTACTTC

clone_size: -
d_call: -
v_call: TRBV28
j_call: TRBJ2-7
cdr3_aa: CASEEGGYEQYF
cdr3_nt: TGTGCCAGCGAGGAGGGGGGTTACGAGCAGTACTTC

clone_size: -
d_call: -
v_call: TRBV24-1
j_call: TRBJ1-5
cdr3_aa: CATSDLSINQPQHF
cdr3_nt: TGTGCCACCAGTGATTTGAGCATCAATCAGCCCCAGCATTTT

clone_size: -
d_call: -
v_call: TRBV7-9
j_call: TRBJ2-5
cdr3_aa: CASSLGLSSETQYF
cdr3_nt: TGTGCCAGCAGCTTGGGACTGTCGTCGGAGACCCAGTACTTC

clone_size: -
d_call: -
v_call: TRBV28
j_call: TRBJ2-3
cdr3_aa: CASSPVPGHTDTQYF
cdr3_nt: TGTGCCAGCAGTCCCGTACCGGGACACACAGATACGCAGTATTTT

clone_size: -
d_call: -
v_call: TRBV7-8
j_call: TRBJ2-5
cdr3_aa: CASSLSTRSYNEQYF
cdr3_nt: TGTGCCAGCAGCTTATCAACCCGCTCCTACAATGAGCAGTACTTC

clone_size: -
d_call: -
v_call: TRBV28
j_call: TRBJ2-5
cdr3_aa: CASSRQSGRRETQYF
cdr3_nt: TGTGCCAGCAGCCGCCAGAGCGGGCGGAGAGAGACCCAGTACTTC

clone_size: -
d_call: -
v_call: TRBV6-1
j_call: TRBJ2-7
cdr3_aa: CASSEAGGLGYNEQYF
cdr3_nt: TGTGCCAGCAGTGAAGCGGGGGGTTTGGGGTACAATGAGCAGTACTTC